This T cell receptor (beta chain) was sequenced in a study of T cells expressing NK-cell markers. TCRdb re-called the 5' RACE reads and gives one entry per CDR3 protein, without DNA. Its table records approximately 440,000 distinct CDR3 sequences. This clonotype originated in a woman aged 50 to 65 in good health. Sequencing was carried out using blood T cells: a sorted CD56 or NKG2C T cell subset, CD4+ or CD8+ T cells, or bulk PBMC T cells (not recorded which).

The CDR3 sequence: CASSFRGSETQYF. The genes are TRBV27 and TRBJ2-5; TCRdb calls TRBD1, which cannot be checked without DNA. This CDR3 contains 13 residues. Germline V gene data show CDR1 as MNHEY and CDR2 as SMNVEV (reference sequence).